This T cell receptor (beta chain) emerged from a study of blood T cell repertoires in COVID-19. Whole-study context: The origin of the acute and convalescent COVID-19 samples was the United States, Italy and Spain. PBMCs, B-cell-depleted T cells, or T cells provided the cDNA or gDNA that made up the material.

This clone was counted between two and nine times. Study processing details: Estimation of nucleated cell counts relied on the amplification of reference gene primers. Generated by immunoSEQ multiplex PCR, the TCRdb table keeps only in-frame clones and is missing some. Clone size and V and J calls were adopted from that table, with D and trimming inferred from the DNA. The sample holds under 300,000 clones; roughly 89% are singletons and the top ten take about 1.6%. Trimming left V 5 bases short and J 6 bases short, with 11 bases between. The CDR3 has 12 residues. Germline-derived CDR1 and CDR2 are MDHEN and SYDVKM.

The sample was peripheral blood. V gene TRBV28 combines with J gene TRBJ2-7; D gene unclear. This TCR came from a woman aged 40 to 49 who had recovered from COVID-19. The chain's CDR3 is CASSINHGEQYF. The CDR3 DNA sequence: TGTGCCAGCAGTATAAACCACGGCGAGCAGTACTTC.